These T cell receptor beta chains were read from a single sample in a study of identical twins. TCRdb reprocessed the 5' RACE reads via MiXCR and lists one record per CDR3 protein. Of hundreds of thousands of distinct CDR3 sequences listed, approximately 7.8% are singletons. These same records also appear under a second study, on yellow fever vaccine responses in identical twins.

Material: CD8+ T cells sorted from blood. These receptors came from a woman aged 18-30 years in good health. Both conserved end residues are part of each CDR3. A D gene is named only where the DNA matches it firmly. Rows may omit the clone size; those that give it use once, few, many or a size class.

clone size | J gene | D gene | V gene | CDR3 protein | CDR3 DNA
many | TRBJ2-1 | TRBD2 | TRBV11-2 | CASSLGRLAGGNEQFF | TGTGCCAGCAGCTTAGGCCGACTAGCGGGAGGCAATGAGCAGTTCTTC
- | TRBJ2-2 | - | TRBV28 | CASSLSPGPNFATTGELFF | TGTGCCAGCAGTTTATCGCCAGGACCTAACTTCGCGACCACCGGGGAGCTGTTTTTT
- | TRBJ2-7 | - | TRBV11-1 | CASSSSVDGSMFGGTYEQYF | TGTGCCAGCAGCTCTAGTGTAGATGGGAGTATGTTTGGGGGGACCTACGAGCAGTACTTC
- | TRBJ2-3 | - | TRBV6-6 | CASSTNTDTQYF | TGTGCCAGCAGTACGAACACAGATACGCAGTATTTT
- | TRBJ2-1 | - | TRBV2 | CASSVNSDTNSYEQFF | TGTGCCAGCAGTGTTAACTCAGACACCAACAGCTATGAGCAGTTCTTC
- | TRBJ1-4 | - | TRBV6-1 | CASSPREVIDEKLFF | TGTGCCAGCAGTCCACGCGAGGTTATAGATGAAAAACTGTTTTTT
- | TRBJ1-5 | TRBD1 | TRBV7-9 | CASSSDRDVNQPQHF | TGTGCCAGCAGCTCGGACAGGGATGTGAATCAGCCCCAGCATTTT
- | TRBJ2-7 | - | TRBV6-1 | CASSLSRDLYEQYF | TGTGCCAGCAGTCTCTCCCGGGACCTTTACGAGCAGTACTTC
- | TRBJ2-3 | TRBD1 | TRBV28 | CASSEDRGPDTQYF | TGTGCCAGCAGTGAGGACAGGGGTCCAGATACGCAGTATTTT
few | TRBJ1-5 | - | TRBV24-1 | CATSDSEDYSNQPQHF | TGTGCCACCAGTGACTCGGAAGACTATAGCAATCAGCCCCAGCATTTT
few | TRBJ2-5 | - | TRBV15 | CATSRDSSSPETQYF | TGTGCCACCAGCAGAGATTCTTCTAGCCCGGAGACCCAGTACTTC
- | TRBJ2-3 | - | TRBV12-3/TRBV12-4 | CASSFSTADTQYF | TGTGCCAGCAGTTTTAGTACAGCAGATACGCAGTATTTT
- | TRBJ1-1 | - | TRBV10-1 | CASSEFSGVNTEAFF | TGCGCCAGCAGTGAGTTTTCCGGGGTGAACACTGAAGCTTTCTTT
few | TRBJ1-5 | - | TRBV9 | CASSALGGSNQPQHF | TGTGCCAGCAGCGCCCTGGGGGGGAGCAATCAGCCCCAGCATTTT
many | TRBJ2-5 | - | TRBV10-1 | CASSESWGRETQYF | TGCGCCAGCAGTGAGTCTTGGGGCCGGGAGACCCAGTACTTC